Following are 9 T cell receptor beta chains from one sample sequenced in a study of a mutant IDH1 vaccine in newly diagnosed glioma. TCRdb's table, derived via immunoSEQ multiplex PCR, lists solely in-frame clones and lacks some. The data contain around 100,000 clones, over 70% of them singletons. Indicated time point: baseline, week 1 (first vaccination visit). Indicated treatment: pre-vaccination baseline after standard-of-care therapy. Sequences were derived from PBMCs, sampled from a glioma patient treated with radiotherapy, temozolomide or both. These receptors were obtained from a man in his forties with glioma. Some clones in this sample may be carry-over from other donors' samples.

This chain joins TRBV5-1 and TRBJ2-1, with 11 nucleotides matching TRBD2. The junction had 2 bases not matched to a gene; V was cut back by 0 bases and J by 6 bases. Germline V CDR1 and CDR2: SGHRS, YFSETQ. The CDR3 extends over 15 amino acids. The CDR3 spells CASSLVAGGANEQFF. CDR3 DNA: TGCGCCAGCAGCTTGGTAGCGGGGGGGGCCAATGAGCAGTTCTTC.

This clone occurred a few times. The chain joins TRBV6-1 to TRBJ1-4, with 9 bases matching TRBD1. CDR3 length equals 14 residues. The V gene's germline CDR1 is MNHNS and CDR2 SASEGT. Trimming cost V 6 bases and J 8 bases; bases outside gene matches: 7. CDR3 coding DNA: TGTGCCAGCAGGAAACAGGGGGCAGTGGAAAAACTGTTTTTT. It specifies CASRKQGAVEKLFF.

The rearrangement joins TRBV20-1 to TRBJ2-7; D might be TRBD1 (5 bases). This CDR3 region has 11 residues. Germline V CDR1 and CDR2: DFQATT, SNEGSKA (reference sequence). V shed 8 bases and J shed 3 bases, with 11 bases lying between them. The CDR3 is CSTGAIYEQYF. The CDR3 bases are TGCAGTACAGGAGCCATCTACGAGCAGTACTTC.

This sequence joins TRBV27 and TRBJ2-7; possible D gene TRBD1, 6 bases. The CDR3 length is 13 residues. The V and J ends lost 8 bases and 3 bases respectively, with 14 bases between them. CDR1 is MNHEY and CDR2 is SMNVEV in the germline V gene (reference sequence). The CDR3 DNA reads as TGTGCCAGCCGACCGACAGGCTTCTACGAGCAGTACTTC. Encoded protein: CASRPTGFYEQYF.

V is TRBV15 and J is TRBJ1-4; D unclear. CDR1 and CDR2 from the germline V gene are LNHNV and YYDKDF (reference sequence). The germline V and J ends were trimmed by 0 bases and 3 bases, with 8 bases remaining between them. The CDR3 is 15 residues long. In DNA form, the CDR3 reads TGTGCCACCAGCAGAGATGCCGGGGCTAATGAAAAACTGTTTTTT. Translated: CATSRDAGANEKLFF.

The chain employs TRBV6-1 and TRBJ2-7, with D hard to call. The CDR3 extends over 15 amino acids. The germline V and J ends were trimmed by 2 bases and 4 bases, with 15 bases remaining between them. In germline, CDR1 is MNHNS, CDR2 SASEGT. CDR3 sequence reads: CASSESVTPLYEQYF. The CDR3 DNA reads TGTGCCAGCAGTGAATCGGTGACACCTCTTTACGAGCAGTACTTC.

J is TRBJ1-1 and V is TRBV2; D unresolved. Trimming pared 0 bases from V and 3 bases from J, leaving 8 bases between. Germline lookup yields CDR1 SNHLY and CDR2 FYNNEI. The CDR3 sequence is 14 residues long. CDR3 protein: CASSEAGPDTEAFF. Written as DNA, the CDR3 is TGTGCCAGCAGTGAAGCAGGGCCGGACACTGAAGCTTTCTTT.

In this sample, this clone turned up once. This chain links TRBV25-1 with TRBJ2-3; perhaps TRBD2 as D (6 bases). This CDR3 spans 11 amino acids. Per germline, CDR1 MGHDK and CDR2 SYGVNS. V was cut by 7 bases and J by 6 bases, with 8 bases left in between. The CDR3 reads CASTAGDTQYF. The CDR3 DNA follows: TGTGCCAGCACCGCGGGGGATACGCAGTATTTT.

The V and J genes are TRBV6-5 and TRBJ2-1; 10 nucleotides line up with TRBD1. Germline V gene sequence: CDR1 MNHEY, CDR2 SVGAGI. The CDR3 totals 16 residues. Unmatched junction bases numbered 13, after V lost 0 bases and J lost 14 bases. CDR3 bases: TGTGCCAGCAGTTACTCCGGACAGGGGGGTTTTGTCTGGGAGTTCTTC. Its translation: CASSYSGQGGFVWEFF.